The present entry profiles one TCR beta chain with its context. The sample comes from a study of control samples from healthy donors and cancer patients. The method was immunoSEQ multiplex PCR; TCRdb's version includes in-frame clones alone and lacks a portion of them. The sample contains under 85,000 clones, 93% of which appear only once. Specimen: PBMCs. This receptor was identified in a woman in her forties with lung cancer.

CDR3 in amino acids: CASSSDRGGYGYTF. The CDR3 DNA sequence: TGTGCCAGCAGCTCAGACAGGGGGGGCTATGGCTACACCTTC. The gene calls are TRBV7-3 and TRBJ1-2, with TRBD1 matching 9 bases. This CDR3 spans 14 amino acids. Trimming removed 4 bases from V and 4 bases from J; junction bases left unmatched: 4. The germline V gene encodes CDR1 SGHTA and CDR2 FQGTGA.